The 2 T cell receptor beta chains below were found in one sample sequenced in a study of spatial heterogeneity in lung cancer. Time point here: sample taken at primary tumor resection. The sequenced material consisted of unsorted whole RNA from tumor, nontumor lung or frozen PBMC. TCRdb redid the calling of the 5' RACE reads with MiXCR, one entry per CDR3 protein. The sample records about 85,000 distinct CDR3 sequences, more than 15% being singletons. Sample: PBMCs, taken at surgery. The origin of the receptors is a male donor with early-stage non-small cell lung cancer.

This chain joins TRBV6-5 and TRBJ2-2, with TRBD1 matching over 7 bases. The CDR3 is 15 residues long. Trimming took 6 bases from V and 0 from J; bases not matched to a gene: 4. Germline V lookup: CDR1 MNHEY, CDR2 SVGAGI. The CDR3 DNA reads as TGTGCCAGCAGATTCGGGACAGCGAACACCGGGGAGCTGTTTTTT. It translates to CASRFGTANTGELFF.

In this sample, this clonotype turned up a few times. The chain couples TRBV2 to TRBJ1-1, with D possibly matching TRBD1 (5 bases). V was cut by 1 base and J by 3 bases, with 12 bases left in between. The CDR3 consists of 15 residues. The germline CDR1 and CDR2 sequences are SNHLY and FYNNEI. The CDR3, as DNA: TGTGCCAGCAGTGAAGGGCGCAGGGATGACACTGAAGCTTTCTTT. Protein product: CASSEGRRDDTEAFF.